What follows are 22 T cell receptor beta chains derived from one specimen sequenced in a study of cytomegalovirus exposure and HLA in healthy donors. The PCR was carried out with 60 Vbeta primers and 13 Jbeta primers. Clones were read by immunoSEQ multiplex PCR, and TCRdb kept only the in-frame ones, dropping some. The sample records 150,000 to 200,000 clones, roughly 70% being singletons. Sequencing was performed on PBMCs. The receptors were sampled from a male donor in good health and CMV-seronegative.

The V call is TRBV18, the J call TRBJ2-5; D not resolved. Germline V gene data show CDR1 as KGHSH and CDR2 as LQKENI. The CDR3 spans 14 residues. The ends were cut back, 1 base at V and 1 base at J, with 7 bases in the middle. The DNA for the CDR3 is TGTGCCAGCTCACCACGAGCAACCCAAGAGACCCAGTACTTC. This sequence encodes CASSPRATQETQYF.

This clone was counted only a few times. This chain links TRBV5-5 with TRBJ2-5; perhaps TRBD2 as D (6 bases). From germline, CDR1 is SGHKS and CDR2 YYEKEE (reference sequence). CDR3 length: 13 residues. V lost 5 bases to trimming and J lost 1 base, with 9 bases between them. CDR3 nucleotide sequence: TGTGCCAGCAGTCTGCGGGGCCAAGAGACCCAGTACTTC. Translation: CASSLRGQETQYF. Combining the CDR3 with reference TRBV5-5 and TRBJ2-5 gives the whole variable domain DAGVTQSPTHLIKTRGQQVTLRCSPISGHKSVSWYQQVLGQGPQFIFQYYEKEERGRGNFPDRFSARQFPNYSSELNVNALLLGDSALYLCASSLRGQETQYFGPGTRLLVL.

A note on this clone: One junction end does not reproduce the germline sequence, and a read error may be involved. The V gene is TRBV7-9, the J gene TRBJ2-7; TRBD2 agrees at 13 bases. The CDR3 covers 14 residues. Germline CDR1 SEHNR, CDR2 FQNEAQ (reference sequence). The CDR3 DNA reads as TGTTCCAGCAGCTCGGGACTAGCGGGATACGAGCAGTACTTC. Amino acids: CSSSSGLAGYEQYF.

V usage is TRBV5-1 and J usage is TRBJ2-7; maybe TRBD1 (5 bases). The CDR3 has 14 residues. Between the trimmed V and J ends, which lost 5 bases and 0 bases, there was a span of 12 bases. Germline V lookup: CDR1 SGHRS, CDR2 YFSETQ. The CDR3 spells CASRDQGSSYEQYF. The CDR3 DNA sequence: TGCGCCAGCAGGGACCAGGGCAGCTCCTACGAGCAGTACTTC. Supplemented by reference TRBV5-1 and TRBJ2-7, the full variable domain reads KAGVTQTPRYLIKTRGQQVTLSCSPISGHRSVSWYQQTPGQGLQFLFEYFSETQRNKGNFPGRFSGRQFSNSRSEMNVSTLELGDSALYLCASRDQGSSYEQYFGPGTRLTVT.

V and J are TRBV6-9 and TRBJ2-5; D perhaps matches TRBD2 (5 bases). Germline loops: CDR1 MNHGY, CDR2 SVAAGI. Trimming removed 11 bases at V and 1 base at J, with 11 bases between. The CDR3 spans 12 residues. This chain's CDR3 is CAGRVGQETQYF. Here the CDR3 DNA reads TGTGCCGGGAGAGTTGGCCAAGAGACCCAGTACTTC.

In DNA, the CDR3 is TGTGCTAGTGGCCCCGGGACAGCGTACACAGATACGCAGTATTTT. It codes for CASGPGTAYTDTQYF. This sequence joins TRBV12-5 and TRBJ2-3; 7 bases agree with TRBD1. This CDR3 has 15 amino acids. The V gene's germline CDR1 is LGHNT and CDR2 FRNRAP. V was pared by 6 bases and J by 2 bases, with 8 bases of the junction left unmatched. The full variable domain, with the rest looked up from reference TRBV12-5 and TRBJ2-3, is DARVTQTPRHKVTEMGQEVTMRCQPILGHNTVFWYRQTMMQGLELLAYFRNRAPLDDSGMPKDRFSAEMPDATLATLKIQPSEPRDSAVYFCASGPGTAYTDTQYFGPGTRLTVL.

The V and J genes are TRBV6-1 and TRBJ2-5; D may be TRBD2 (6 bases). Germline assignment: CDR1 MNHNS and CDR2 SASEGT. V shed 7 bases and J shed 4 bases, with 13 bases lying between them. The CDR3 sequence is 13 residues long. CDR3 sequence (DNA): TGTGCCAGCATGGACTATTTGAGAGAGACCCAGTACTTC. This translates into CASMDYLRETQYF.

The V call is TRBV13, the J call TRBJ2-4; the match to TRBD2 covers 12 bases. Germline V CDR1 and CDR2: PRHDT, FYEKMQ (reference sequence). The CDR3 is made up of 19 amino acids. J gave up 1 base and V 5 bases, and 12 bases lay outside the gene matches. The CDR3, as DNA: TGTGCCAGCAGCACCGGGACTAGCGGGTCCGAGGATGCCAAAAACATTCAGTACTTC. Translating it yields CASSTGTSGSEDAKNIQYF.

The V call is TRBV28, the J call TRBJ2-5; 7 bases match TRBD1. This CDR3 is built from 12 residues. Germline trimming cut 6 bases from V and 2 bases from J; bases unmatched to any gene: 0. Per the germline V gene, CDR1 is MDHEN and CDR2 is SYDVKM. CDR3 sequence reads: CASRGQQETQYF. CDR3 DNA: TGTGCCAGCAGGGGACAGCAAGAGACCCAGTACTTC.

This sequence joins TRBV5-1 and TRBJ1-1; D is unclear. Per the germline V gene, CDR1 is SGHRS and CDR2 is YFSETQ. This CDR3 spans 14 amino acids. The V and J ends lost 4 bases and 1 base respectively, with 11 bases between them. The CDR3 sequence: CASSPGGPNTEAFF. In DNA, the CDR3 is TGCGCCAGCAGCCCGGGAGGGCCGAACACTGAAGCTTTCTTT.

V gene TRBV12-5 combines with J gene TRBJ2-1; possibly TRBD2 for D (5 bases). CDR3 size: 15 residues. Trimming pared 9 bases from V and 0 bases from J, leaving 15 bases between. Per the germline V gene, CDR1 is LGHNT and CDR2 is FRNRAP. The CDR3: CASCRGGSSYNEQFF. The CDR3 DNA reads as TGTGCTAGCTGCCGGGGTGGGAGCTCCTACAATGAGCAGTTCTTC.

This chain joins TRBV29-1 and TRBJ1-1; D unresolved. Germline CDR1 and CDR2: SQVTM and ANQGSEA. V was shortened by 4 bases and J by 1 base, with 7 bases between the two germline ends. CDR3 length: 12 amino acids. The CDR3 loop is CSVARWNTEAFF. DNA of the CDR3: TGCAGCGTTGCACGGTGGAACACTGAAGCTTTCTTT.

The chain uses TRBV20-1 and TRBJ1-2; a possible D gene is TRBD1 (5 bases). Per germline, CDR1 DFQATT and CDR2 SNEGSKA (reference sequence). This CDR3 has 11 residues. V lost 6 bases to trimming and J lost 8 bases, with 13 bases between them. This CDR3 reads CSARSGLGYTF. The CDR3 coding sequence is TGCAGTGCCCGTTCAGGGCTCGGCTACACCTTC.

This clone was detected once. The chain is built from TRBV28 and TRBJ2-1, with 8 nucleotides matching TRBD1. Germline CDR1 is MDHEN and CDR2 is SYDVKM. Unmatched junction bases numbered 10, after V lost 6 bases and J lost 6 bases. CDR3 length equals 15 residues. In DNA form, the CDR3 reads TGTGCCAGCAGCAACCGGGACAGGATCTTCAATGAGCAGTTCTTC. This sequence encodes CASSNRDRIFNEQFF.

J is TRBJ2-3 and V is TRBV5-1, with TRBD1 matching over 7 bases. Germline CDR1 SGHRS, CDR2 YFSETQ. The trim removed 4 bases at V and 2 bases at J, leaving 7 bases unmatched. The CDR3 is 15 amino acids. The CDR3: CASSPGQANTDTQYF. For the CDR3, the DNA is TGCGCCAGCAGCCCCGGACAGGCAAACACAGATACGCAGTATTTT.

The sample holds a few counts of this clone. V and J are TRBV9 and TRBJ2-5, with 9 positions matching TRBD1. J was trimmed by 1 base and V by 5 bases; bases with no gene match: 6. The CDR3 loop spans 15 amino acids. Germline V CDR1 and CDR2: SGDLS, YYNGEE. CDR3 in amino acids: CASRAGDRAQETQYF. DNA for the CDR3: TGTGCCAGCAGAGCCGGGGACAGGGCCCAAGAGACCCAGTACTTC.

CDR3 in DNA: TGCGCCAGCCGGAGGACTGCGGGCACCGGGGAGCTGTTTTTT. Its protein product is CASRRTAGTGELFF. This chain uses TRBV5-1 with TRBJ2-2, with D possibly TRBD2 on 5 matching bases. The CDR3 covers 14 residues. CDR1 SGHRS and CDR2 YFSETQ come from the germline V gene. V was trimmed by 7 bases and J by 4 bases, leaving 14 bases between them. The whole variable domain, remainder taken from reference TRBV5-1 and TRBJ2-2, is KAGVTQTPRYLIKTRGQQVTLSCSPISGHRSVSWYQQTPGQGLQFLFEYFSETQRNKGNFPGRFSGRQFSNSRSEMNVSTLELGDSALYLCASRRTAGTGELFFGEGSRLTVL.

The chain employs TRBV4-1 and TRBJ2-3; TRBD1 agrees at 8 bases. CDR1 and CDR2 (germline): MGHRA, YSYEKL. J lost 5 bases, V lost 0 bases, and 7 bases had no gene match. CDR3 length: 16 amino acids. The DNA for the CDR3 is TGCGCCAGCAGCCAAGACGACAGGGGCTTTTTAGATACGCAGTATTTT. Its protein product is CASSQDDRGFLDTQYF.

V usage is TRBV6-6 and J usage is TRBJ2-1; D gene uncertain. V lost 4 bases to trimming and J lost 3 bases, with 7 bases between them. CDR1 and CDR2 from the germline V gene are MNHNY and SVGAGI (reference sequence). The CDR3 covers 13 residues. CDR3 sequence (DNA): TGTGCCAGCAGTTCCCTCAGCTACAATGAGCAGTTCTTC. Residues: CASSSLSYNEQFF.

This clone came up a few times. V gene TRBV28 combines with J gene TRBJ2-1, with a weak D call TRBD1 (6 bases). This CDR3 is 15 amino acids long. The germline CDR1 and CDR2 sequences are MDHEN and SYDVKM. The V gene lost 1 base and the J gene lost 12 bases, with 19 bases spanning the gap. The CDR3 DNA reads as TGTGCCAGCAGTTTATCGTCAGGGGAAAGTTCGGGGCAGTTCTTC. It specifies CASSLSSGESSGQFF.

The rearrangement links TRBV27 to TRBJ2-3, with 9 bases matching TRBD1. Germline V CDR1 and CDR2: MNHEY, SMNVEV (reference sequence). This CDR3 region has 18 residues. The V gene end was trimmed by 4 bases and the J gene end by 0 bases; junction bases not matched to a gene: 11. DNA of the CDR3: TGTGCCAGCAGTTCCCACAGGGGGCAGGGCCTTAGCACAGATACGCAGTATTTT. This translates into CASSSHRGQGLSTDTQYF.

The count of this clone is one. This rearrangement joins TRBV7-9 to TRBJ2-1, with TRBD2 matching 10 bases. Germline V gene data show CDR1 as SEHNR and CDR2 as FQNEAQ (reference sequence). After removal of 2 bases from V and 0 bases from J, the junction contained 10 bases not matched to a gene. The CDR3 runs 19 residues. The CDR3 nucleotides read TGTGCCAGCAGCTTATCGGCTAGCGGGGGAATTAGCTCCTACAATGAGCAGTTCTTC. It specifies CASSLSASGGISSYNEQFF.